This T cell receptor (beta chain) originates from a study of blood T cell repertoires in COVID-19 (dated by TCRdb to 2020 to 2021). In terms of the full investigation: Samples covering the acute and convalescent phases of COVID-19 were provided by collaborators in the United States, Italy and Spain. The prospective study material was composed of cDNA or gDNA derived from T cells, B-cell-depleted T cells, or PBMCs. The dataset comprised deeply sampled blood TCRbeta repertoires from subjects exposed to, actively infected with, or recovered from COVID-19. The repertoires were released in a freely available public database intended as a resource for research on the immune response to SARS-CoV-2. The samples were drawn from the first 160 participants of the ongoing ImmuneRACE study and from 1,200 or so subjects provided by 6 global collaborators. A de-identified subject ID, COVID-19 status, age in years and sex were almost always included in the sample metadata. HLA class I and class II types, where available, came from metadata supplied by the sample provider rather than from assay-based typing.

As concerns this clone: Its cognate antigen has yet to be identified. Base-call qualities are not available, and no considerably larger clone is one nucleotide away.

The research as a whole found: The amount of clinical and demographic metadata varied by source and participant and was provided uncurated.

In the prospective study, participants were about 18 to 95 years old, resided in about two dozen geographic areas of the United States, and were enrolled through a virtual design. Cohort assignment in the prospective study relied on participant-reported clinical history from a screening survey and a study questionnaire. In the prospective study, mobile phlebotomists collected whole blood, serum and a nasopharyngeal or oropharyngeal swab from each participant. Prospective study participants could optionally give additional blood draws and questionnaires over an approximately two-month period. Before DNA extraction, prospective study blood samples were shipped either frozen or at room temperature. CDR1 MNHEY and CDR2 SVGAGI were looked up in the germline V gene. Reading from cysteine to phenylalanine, the CDR3 counts 16 amino acids. Of all the DNA, just the CDR3 is kept, 48 bases in frame from base 1. V drops 0 bases and J drops 5 bases, leaving 14 bases in between.

The immunoSEQ Assay, a bias-controlled multiplex PCR, was used to amplify TCRbeta CDR3 regions from genomic DNA. Per the original workflow: Within the assay, amplification of reference gene primers was used to estimate how many nucleated cells each sample contained. To quantify the absolute abundance of each unique TCRbeta CDR3 rearrangement, sequence reads were collapsed and filtered. For each sample, productive Simpson clonality was calculated by taking the square root of Simpson's diversity index across productive rearrangements. TCRdb retrieved this table from immuneACCESS and kept in-frame rearrangements only. Not all clones are present; in checked studies, unresolved V genes account for under half, and no reason is known for the remainder. V and J calls and clone size are copied from that table; D and trimming were computed from the DNA. Here the sample has about 210,000 clones; approximately 85% occur a single time. Of the sample, 5% to 7% falls within the top ten clones.

This sequence originates from a middle-aged man with acute COVID-19. The sequencing sample was made of PBMCs or T cells enriched from blood (not recorded which). The rearranged chain carries TRBV6-5 and TRBJ2-1, with a weak D call of TRBD2 (6 bases match). CDR3 protein: CASSYSGGGLHNEQFF. In nucleotides, the sequence is TGTGCCAGCAGTTACTCGGGCGGAGGGTTACACAATGAGCAGTTCTTC.